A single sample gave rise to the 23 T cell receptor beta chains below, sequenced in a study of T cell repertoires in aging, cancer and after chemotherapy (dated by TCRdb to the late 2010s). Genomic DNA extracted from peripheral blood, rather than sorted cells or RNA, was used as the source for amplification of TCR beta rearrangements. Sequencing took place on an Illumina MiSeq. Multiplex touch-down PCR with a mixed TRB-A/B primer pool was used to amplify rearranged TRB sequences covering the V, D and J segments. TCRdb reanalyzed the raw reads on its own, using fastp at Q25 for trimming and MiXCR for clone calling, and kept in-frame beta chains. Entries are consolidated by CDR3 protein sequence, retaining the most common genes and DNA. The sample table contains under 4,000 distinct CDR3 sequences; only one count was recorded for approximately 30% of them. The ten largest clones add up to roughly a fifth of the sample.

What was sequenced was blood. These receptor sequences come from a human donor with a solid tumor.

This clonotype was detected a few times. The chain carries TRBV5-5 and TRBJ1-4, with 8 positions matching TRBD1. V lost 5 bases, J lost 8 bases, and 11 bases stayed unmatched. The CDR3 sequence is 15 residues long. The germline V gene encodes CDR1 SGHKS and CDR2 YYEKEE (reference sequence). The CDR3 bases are TGTGCCAGCAGTCTTACCCAGGGGGCAGTCGAAAAACTGTTTTTT. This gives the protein CASSLTQGAVEKLFF.

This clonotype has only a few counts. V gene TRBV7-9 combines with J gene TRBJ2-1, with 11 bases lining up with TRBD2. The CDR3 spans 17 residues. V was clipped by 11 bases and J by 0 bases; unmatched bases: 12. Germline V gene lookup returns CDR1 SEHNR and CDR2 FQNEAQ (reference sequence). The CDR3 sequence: CAGEGLAGRSSYNEQFF. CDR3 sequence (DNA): TGTGCCGGCGAAGGACTAGCGGGCCGAAGCTCCTACAATGAGCAGTTCTTC.

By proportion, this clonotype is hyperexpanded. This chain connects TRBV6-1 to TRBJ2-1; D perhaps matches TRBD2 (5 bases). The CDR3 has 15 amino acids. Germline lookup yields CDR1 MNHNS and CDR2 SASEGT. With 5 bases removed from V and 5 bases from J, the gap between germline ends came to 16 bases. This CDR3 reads CASSKRDRDHNEQFF. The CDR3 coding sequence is TGTGCCAGCAGTAAGCGCGACCGGGATCACAATGAGCAGTTCTTC.

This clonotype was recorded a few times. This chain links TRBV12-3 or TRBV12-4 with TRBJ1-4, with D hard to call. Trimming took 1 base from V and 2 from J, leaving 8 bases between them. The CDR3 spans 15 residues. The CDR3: CASSLGGKTNEKLFF. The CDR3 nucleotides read TGTGCCAGCAGTTTAGGAGGCAAGACTAATGAAAAACTGTTTTTT.

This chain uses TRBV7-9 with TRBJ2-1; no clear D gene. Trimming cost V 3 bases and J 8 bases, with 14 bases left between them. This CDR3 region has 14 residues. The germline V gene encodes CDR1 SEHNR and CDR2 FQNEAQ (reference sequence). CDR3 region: CASSFVSAPDEQFF. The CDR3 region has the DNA TGTGCCAGCAGCTTTGTGAGTGCCCCCGATGAGCAGTTCTTC. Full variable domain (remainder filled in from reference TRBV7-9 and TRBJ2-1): DTGVSQNPRHKITKRGQNVTFRCDPISEHNRLYWYRQTLGQGPEFLTYFQNEAQLEKSRLLSDRFSAERPKGSFSTLEIQRTEQGDSAMYLCASSFVSAPDEQFFGPGTRLTVL.

CDR3 sequence (DNA): TGCAGTGCTAGAGTGCCTGAATACGAGCAGTACGTC. Amino acid sequence: CSARVPEYEQYV. This chain links TRBV20-1 with TRBJ2-7; D not resolved. Germline assignment: CDR1 DFQATT and CDR2 SNEGSKA (reference sequence). The CDR3 spans 12 residues. Trimming left V 1 base short and J 4 bases short, with 8 bases between.

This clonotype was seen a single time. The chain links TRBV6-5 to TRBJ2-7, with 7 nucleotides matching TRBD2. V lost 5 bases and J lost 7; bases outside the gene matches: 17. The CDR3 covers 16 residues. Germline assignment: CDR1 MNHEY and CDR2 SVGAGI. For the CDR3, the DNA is TGTGCCAGCAGTCCTCCCGGGGTGGGAGGGTTGAGGGAGCAGTACTTC. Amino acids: CASSPPGVGGLREQYF.

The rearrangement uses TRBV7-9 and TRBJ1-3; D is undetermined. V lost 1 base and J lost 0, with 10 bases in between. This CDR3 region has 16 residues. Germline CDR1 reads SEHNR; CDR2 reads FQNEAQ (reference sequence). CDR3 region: CASSLVRSLSGNTIYF. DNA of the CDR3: TGTGCCAGCAGCTTAGTAAGGTCCCTCTCTGGAAACACCATATATTTT.

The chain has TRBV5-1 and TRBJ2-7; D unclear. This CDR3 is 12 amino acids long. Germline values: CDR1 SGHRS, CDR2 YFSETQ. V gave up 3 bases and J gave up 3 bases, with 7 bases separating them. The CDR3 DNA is TGCGCCAGCAGCTCTCGAAGCTACGAGCAGTACTTC. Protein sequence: CASSSRSYEQYF.

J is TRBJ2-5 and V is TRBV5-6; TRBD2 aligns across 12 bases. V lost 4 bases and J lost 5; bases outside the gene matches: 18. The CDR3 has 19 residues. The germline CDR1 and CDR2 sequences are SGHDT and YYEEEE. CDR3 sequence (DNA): TGTGCCAGCAGCCAACGAAGGGCTAGCGGGAGGGGATTTTGGGAGACCCAGTACTTC. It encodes CASSQRRASGRGFWETQYF.

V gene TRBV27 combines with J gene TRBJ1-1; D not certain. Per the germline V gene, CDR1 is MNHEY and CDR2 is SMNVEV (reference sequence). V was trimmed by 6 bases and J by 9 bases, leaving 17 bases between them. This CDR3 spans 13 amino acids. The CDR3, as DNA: TGTGCCAGCAGCACTAAAGAAGGGAGAAAAGCTTTCTTT. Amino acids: CASSTKEGRKAFF.

The DNA for the CDR3 is TGTGCCAGTACCTTTACCGGGGGGACCACCGGGGAGCTGTTTTTT. This gives the protein CASTFTGGTTGELFF. The J gene is TRBJ2-2, the V gene TRBV19; TRBD2 matches at 7 bases. The V gene end was trimmed by 7 bases and the J gene end by 4 bases; junction bases not matched to a gene: 9. CDR1 and CDR2 (germline): LNHDA, SQIVND (reference sequence). The CDR3 runs to 15 residues.

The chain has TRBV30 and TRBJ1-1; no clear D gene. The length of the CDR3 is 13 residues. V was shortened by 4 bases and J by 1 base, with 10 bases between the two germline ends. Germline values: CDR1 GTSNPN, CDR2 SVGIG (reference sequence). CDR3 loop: CAWNLDGNTEAFF. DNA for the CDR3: TGTGCCTGGAACCTGGACGGGAACACTGAAGCTTTCTTT. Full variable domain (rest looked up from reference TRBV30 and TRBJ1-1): SQTIHQWPATLVQPVGSPLSLECTVEGTSNPNLYWYRQAAGRGLQLLFYSVGIGQISSEVPQNLSASRPQDRQFILSSKKLLLSDSGFYLCAWNLDGNTEAFFGQGTRLTVV.

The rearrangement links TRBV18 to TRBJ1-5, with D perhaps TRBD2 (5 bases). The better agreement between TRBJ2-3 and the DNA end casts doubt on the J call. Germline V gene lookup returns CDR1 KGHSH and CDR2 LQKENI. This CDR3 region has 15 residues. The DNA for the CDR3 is TGTGCCAGCTCCCCGCCGGGAAGTCGCAATCAGCCCCAGTATTTT. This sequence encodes CASSPPGSRNQPQYF.

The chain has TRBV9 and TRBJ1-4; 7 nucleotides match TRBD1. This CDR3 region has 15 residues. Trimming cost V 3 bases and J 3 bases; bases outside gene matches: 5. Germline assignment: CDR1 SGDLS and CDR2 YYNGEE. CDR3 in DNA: TGTGCCAGCAGCGGTGCAGGGGGGGCTAATGAAAAACTGTTTTTT. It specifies CASSGAGGANEKLFF.

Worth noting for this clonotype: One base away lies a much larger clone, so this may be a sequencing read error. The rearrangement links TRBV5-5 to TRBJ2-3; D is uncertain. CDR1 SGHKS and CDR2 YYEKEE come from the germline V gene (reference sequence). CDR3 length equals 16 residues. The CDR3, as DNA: TGTGCCAGCAGCTTGGTTGGCCAAATCGCCACATATACGCAGTATTTT. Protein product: CASSLVGQIATYTQYF.

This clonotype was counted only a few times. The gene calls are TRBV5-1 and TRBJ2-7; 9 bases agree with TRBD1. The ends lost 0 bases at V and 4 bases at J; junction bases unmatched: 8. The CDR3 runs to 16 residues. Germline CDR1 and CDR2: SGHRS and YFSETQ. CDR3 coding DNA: TGCGCCAGCAGCTTGGGGTCCGCGGGACAGGGATACGAGCAGTACGTC. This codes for CASSLGSAGQGYEQYV.

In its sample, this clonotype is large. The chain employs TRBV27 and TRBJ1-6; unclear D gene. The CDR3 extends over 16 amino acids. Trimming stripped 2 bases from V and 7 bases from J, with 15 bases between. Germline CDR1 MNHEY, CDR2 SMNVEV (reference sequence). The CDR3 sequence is CASSLTSGAPNSPLHF. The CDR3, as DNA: TGTGCCAGCAGTTTAACCTCAGGTGCCCCAAATTCACCCCTCCACTTT.

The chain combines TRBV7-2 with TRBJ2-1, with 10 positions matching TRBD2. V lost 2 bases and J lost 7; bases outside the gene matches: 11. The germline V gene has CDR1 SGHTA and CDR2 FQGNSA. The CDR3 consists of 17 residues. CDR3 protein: CASSLFKGLAEVNEQFF. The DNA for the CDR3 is TGTGCCAGCAGCTTATTCAAAGGACTAGCGGAAGTAAATGAGCAGTTCTTC.

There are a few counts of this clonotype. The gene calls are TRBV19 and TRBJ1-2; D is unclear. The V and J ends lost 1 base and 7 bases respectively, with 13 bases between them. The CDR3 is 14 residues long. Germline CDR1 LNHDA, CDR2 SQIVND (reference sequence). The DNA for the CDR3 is TGTGCCAGTAGTATAGGACGGCCCTTCCTTGGCTACACCTTC. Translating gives CASSIGRPFLGYTF.

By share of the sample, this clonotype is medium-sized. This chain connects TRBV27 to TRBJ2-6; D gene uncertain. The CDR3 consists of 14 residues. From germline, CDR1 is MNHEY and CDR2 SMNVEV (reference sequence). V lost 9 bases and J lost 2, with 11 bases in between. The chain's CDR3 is CASTLKPGANVLTF. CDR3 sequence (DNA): TGTGCCAGTACCCTTAAACCTGGGGCCAACGTCCTGACTTTC.

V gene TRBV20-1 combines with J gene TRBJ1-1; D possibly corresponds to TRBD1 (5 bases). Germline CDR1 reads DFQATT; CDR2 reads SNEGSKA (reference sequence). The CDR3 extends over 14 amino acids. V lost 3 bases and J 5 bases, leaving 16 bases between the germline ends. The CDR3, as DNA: TGCAGTGCTAGCCCATTCCAGGGAGGGACTGAAGCTTTCTTT. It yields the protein CSASPFQGGTEAFF.

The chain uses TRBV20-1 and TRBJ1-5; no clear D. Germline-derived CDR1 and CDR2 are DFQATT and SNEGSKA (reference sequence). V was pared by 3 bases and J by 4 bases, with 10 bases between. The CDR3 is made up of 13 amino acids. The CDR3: CSASLGRNQPQHF. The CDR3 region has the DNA TGCAGTGCTAGTCTCGGCAGAAATCAGCCCCAGCATTTT.